This is a list of T cell receptor beta chains from one sample in a study of early stage breast cancer tumors. Profiled with immunoSEQ multiplex PCR; TCRdb holds only in-frame clones, not every one. This sample has around 51,000 clones; just under 80% occur once, and the top ten carry about 3.4%. Sequencing was performed on blood. These receptors all come from a middle-aged person with breast cancer. The CDR3 runs from the conserved cysteine through the conserved F or W. D genes are given only for firm matches. Not every row has a clone size; where given, it reads once, few, many or a size class.

J gene: TRBJ2-3; V gene: TRBV10-2; clone size: -; D gene: -; CDR3 protein: CASSESPAKWGGDTQYF; CDR3 DNA: TGCGCCAGCAGTGAGTCCCCCGCCAAGTGGGGTGGAGATACGCAGTATTTT
J gene: TRBJ1-3; V gene: TRBV6-5; clone size: few; D gene: TRBD1; CDR3 protein: CASSTGASGNTIYF; CDR3 DNA: TGTGCCAGCAGTACAGGGGCCTCTGGAAACACCATATATTTT
J gene: TRBJ1-5; V gene: TRBV30; clone size: -; D gene: -; CDR3 protein: CAWSHGGNSNQPQHF; CDR3 DNA: TGTGCCTGGAGCCATGGTGGAAATAGCAATCAGCCCCAGCATTTT
J gene: TRBJ2-2; V gene: TRBV7-9; clone size: -; D gene: TRBD1; CDR3 protein: CASLRTGGNTGELFF; CDR3 DNA: TGTGCCAGCCTCCGTACAGGGGGTAACACCGGGGAGCTGTTTTTT
J gene: TRBJ2-2; V gene: TRBV18; clone size: -; D gene: -; CDR3 protein: CASSPTGDTGELFF; CDR3 DNA: TGTGCCAGCTCTCCAACCGGAGACACCGGGGAGCTGTTTTTT
J gene: TRBJ2-7; V gene: TRBV6-1; clone size: -; D gene: TRBD2; CDR3 protein: CASSPGLAGHEQYF; CDR3 DNA: TGTGCCAGCAGCCCGGGACTAGCGGGCCACGAGCAGTACTTC
J gene: TRBJ1-2; V gene: TRBV27; clone size: -; D gene: TRBD1; CDR3 protein: CASSTRQGSYGYTF; CDR3 DNA: TGTGCCAGCAGCACCCGACAGGGATCTTATGGCTACACCTTC
J gene: TRBJ2-3; V gene: TRBV7-9; clone size: -; D gene: -; CDR3 protein: CASSLGVTDTQYF; CDR3 DNA: TGTGCCAGCAGCCTAGGGGTCACAGATACGCAGTATTTT
J gene: TRBJ1-4; V gene: TRBV6-1; clone size: -; D gene: -; CDR3 protein: CASSVEIQVLFF; CDR3 DNA: TGTGCCAGCAGTGTCGAAATACAGGTACTGTTTTTT
J gene: TRBJ2-3; V gene: TRBV7-2; clone size: -; D gene: -; CDR3 protein: CASSFGRNTDTQYF; CDR3 DNA: TGTGCCAGCAGCTTCGGCAGAAACACAGATACGCAGTATTTT
J gene: TRBJ1-1; V gene: TRBV19; clone size: few; D gene: -; CDR3 protein: CASSKNRVLNTEAFF; CDR3 DNA: TGTGCCAGTAGTAAAAACAGAGTATTGAACACTGAAGCTTTCTTT
J gene: TRBJ2-1; V gene: TRBV9; clone size: -; D gene: TRBD2; CDR3 protein: CASTVAGGNEQFF; CDR3 DNA: TGTGCCAGCACGGTAGCGGGAGGGAATGAGCAGTTCTTC
J gene: TRBJ2-5; V gene: TRBV4-2; clone size: -; D gene: TRBD2; CDR3 protein: CASSQRDASGTGETQYF; CDR3 DNA: TGTGCCAGCAGCCAAAGAGATGCTAGCGGGACGGGGGAGACCCAGTACTTC
J gene: TRBJ2-7; V gene: TRBV5-1; clone size: -; D gene: -; CDR3 protein: CASSPARGGGTYEQYF; CDR3 DNA: TGCGCCAGCAGCCCGGCACGCGGAGGAGGGACCTACGAGCAGTACTTC
J gene: TRBJ1-4; V gene: TRBV29-1; clone size: -; D gene: -; CDR3 protein: CSVGANREKLFF; CDR3 DNA: TGCAGCGTTGGGGCAAATCGGGAAAAACTGTTTTTT
J gene: TRBJ2-1; V gene: TRBV6-1; clone size: -; D gene: -; CDR3 protein: CARKGVNEQFF; CDR3 DNA: TGTGCCAGAAAGGGGGTCAATGAGCAGTTCTTC
J gene: TRBJ1-1; V gene: TRBV7-2; clone size: -; D gene: -; CDR3 protein: CASSLVPHGYTEAFF; CDR3 DNA: TGTGCCAGCAGCTTAGTTCCCCACGGTTACACTGAAGCTTTCTTT
J gene: TRBJ2-1; V gene: TRBV15; clone size: -; D gene: -; CDR3 protein: CATSRDPEGYNEQFF; CDR3 DNA: TGTGCCACCAGCAGAGACCCGGAGGGTTACAATGAGCAGTTCTTC
J gene: TRBJ1-1; V gene: TRBV4-1; clone size: -; D gene: TRBD1; CDR3 protein: CASSQGGDSEAFF; CDR3 DNA: TGCGCCAGCAGCCAAGGTGGGGACAGTGAAGCTTTCTTT
J gene: TRBJ1-4; V gene: TRBV30; clone size: -; D gene: -; CDR3 protein: CAWSVRGLAEKLFF; CDR3 DNA: TGTGCCTGGAGTGTACGGGGGCTCGCTGAAAAACTGTTTTTT
J gene: TRBJ2-7; V gene: TRBV5-4; clone size: -; D gene: TRBD2; CDR3 protein: CASSLGLAGVYEQYF; CDR3 DNA: TGTGCCAGCAGCTTGGGGCTAGCGGGAGTATACGAGCAGTACTTC
J gene: TRBJ2-5; V gene: TRBV11-2; clone size: -; D gene: -; CDR3 protein: CASSRGETQYF; CDR3 DNA: TGTGCCAGCAGTAGGGGGGAGACCCAGTACTTC